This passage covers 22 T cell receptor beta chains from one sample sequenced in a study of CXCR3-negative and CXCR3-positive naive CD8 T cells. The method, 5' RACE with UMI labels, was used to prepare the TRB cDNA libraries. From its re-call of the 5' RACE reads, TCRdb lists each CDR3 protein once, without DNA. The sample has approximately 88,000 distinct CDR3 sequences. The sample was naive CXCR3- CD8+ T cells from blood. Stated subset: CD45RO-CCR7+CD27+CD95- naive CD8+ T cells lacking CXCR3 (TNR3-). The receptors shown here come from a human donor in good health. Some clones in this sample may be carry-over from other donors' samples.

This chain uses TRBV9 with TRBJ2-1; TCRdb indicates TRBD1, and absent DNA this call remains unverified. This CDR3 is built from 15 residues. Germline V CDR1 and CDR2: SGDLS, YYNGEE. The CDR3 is CASSYTGARGYEQFF.

The CDR3 sequence is CATSRVTGAPSFSYSYNEQFF. The rearrangement joins TRBV15 to TRBJ2-1; as DNA is missing, the TRBD1 call by TCRdb cannot be tested. This CDR3 is built from 21 residues. Germline V gives CDR1 LNHNV, CDR2 YYDKDF (reference sequence).

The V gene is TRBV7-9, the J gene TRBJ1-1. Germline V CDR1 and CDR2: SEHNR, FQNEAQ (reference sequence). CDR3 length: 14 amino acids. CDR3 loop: CASSTTEGNTEAFF.

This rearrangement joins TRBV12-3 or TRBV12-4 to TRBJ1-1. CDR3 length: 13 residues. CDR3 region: CASSLTVGTEAFF.

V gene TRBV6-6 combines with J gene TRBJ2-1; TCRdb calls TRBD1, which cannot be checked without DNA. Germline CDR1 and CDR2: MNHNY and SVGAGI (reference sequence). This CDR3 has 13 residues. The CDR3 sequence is CASSGGGLNEQFF.

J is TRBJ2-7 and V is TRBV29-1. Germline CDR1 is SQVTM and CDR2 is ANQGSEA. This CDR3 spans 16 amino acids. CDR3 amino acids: CSVLGISGIRSYEQYF.

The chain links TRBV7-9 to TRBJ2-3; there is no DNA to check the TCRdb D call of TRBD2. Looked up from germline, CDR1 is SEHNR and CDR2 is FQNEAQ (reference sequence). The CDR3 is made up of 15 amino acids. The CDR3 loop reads CASSPTSGSTDTQYF.

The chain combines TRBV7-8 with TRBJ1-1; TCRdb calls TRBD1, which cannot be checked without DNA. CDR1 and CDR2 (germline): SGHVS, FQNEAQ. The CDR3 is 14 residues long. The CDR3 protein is CASSLAPGGSEAFF.

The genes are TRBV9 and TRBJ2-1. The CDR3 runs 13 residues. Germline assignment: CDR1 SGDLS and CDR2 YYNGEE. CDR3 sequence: CASSVGILNEQFF.

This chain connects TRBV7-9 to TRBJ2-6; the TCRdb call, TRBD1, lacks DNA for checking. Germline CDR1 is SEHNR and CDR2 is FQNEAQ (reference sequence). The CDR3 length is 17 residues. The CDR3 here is CASSASLGTEGANVLTF.

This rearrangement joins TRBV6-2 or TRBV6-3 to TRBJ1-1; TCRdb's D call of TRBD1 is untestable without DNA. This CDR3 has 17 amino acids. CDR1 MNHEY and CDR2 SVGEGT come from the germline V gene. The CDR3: CASSYSIFGGLNTEAFF.

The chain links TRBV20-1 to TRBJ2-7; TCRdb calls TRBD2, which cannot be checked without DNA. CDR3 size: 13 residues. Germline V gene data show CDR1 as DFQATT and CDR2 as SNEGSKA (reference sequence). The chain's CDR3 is CSARIGLTYEQYF.

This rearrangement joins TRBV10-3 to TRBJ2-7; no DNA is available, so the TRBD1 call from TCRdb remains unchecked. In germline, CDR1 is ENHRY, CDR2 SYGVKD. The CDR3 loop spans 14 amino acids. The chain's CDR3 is CAISHGTGTYEQYF.

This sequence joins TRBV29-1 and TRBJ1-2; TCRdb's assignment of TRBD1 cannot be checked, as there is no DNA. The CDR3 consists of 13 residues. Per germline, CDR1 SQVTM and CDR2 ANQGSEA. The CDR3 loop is CSVEVAGNYGYTF.

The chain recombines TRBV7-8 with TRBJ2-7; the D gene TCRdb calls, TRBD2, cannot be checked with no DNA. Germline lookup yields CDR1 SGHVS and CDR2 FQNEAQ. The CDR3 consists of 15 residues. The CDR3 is CASSPRDGSSYEQYF.

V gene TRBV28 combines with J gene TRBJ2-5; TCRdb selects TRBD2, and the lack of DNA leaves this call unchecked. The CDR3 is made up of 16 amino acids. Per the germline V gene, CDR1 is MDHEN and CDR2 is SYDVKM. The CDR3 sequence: CASSSLTSGGYETQYF.

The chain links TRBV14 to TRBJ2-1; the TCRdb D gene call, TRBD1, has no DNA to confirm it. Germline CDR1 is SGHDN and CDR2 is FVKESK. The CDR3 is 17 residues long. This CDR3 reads CASSQDGTPGRGREQFF.

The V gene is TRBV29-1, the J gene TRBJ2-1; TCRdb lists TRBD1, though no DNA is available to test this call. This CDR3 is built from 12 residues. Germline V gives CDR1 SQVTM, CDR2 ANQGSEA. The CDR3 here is CSVQTGYNEQFF.

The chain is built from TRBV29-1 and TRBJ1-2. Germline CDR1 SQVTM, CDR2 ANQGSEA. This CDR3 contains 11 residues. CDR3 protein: CSVDIRGGYTF.

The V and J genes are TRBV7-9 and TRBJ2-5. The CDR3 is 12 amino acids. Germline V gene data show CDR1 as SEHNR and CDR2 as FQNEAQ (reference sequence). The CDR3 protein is CASSSQVETQYF.

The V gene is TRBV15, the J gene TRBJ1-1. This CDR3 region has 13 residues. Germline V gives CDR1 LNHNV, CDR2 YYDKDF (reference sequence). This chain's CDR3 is CATLDGLNTEAFF.

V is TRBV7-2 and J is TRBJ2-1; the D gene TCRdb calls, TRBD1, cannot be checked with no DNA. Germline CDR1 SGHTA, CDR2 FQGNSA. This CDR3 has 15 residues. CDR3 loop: CASSLIVGGNNEQFF. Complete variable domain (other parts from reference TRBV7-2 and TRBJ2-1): GAGVSQSPSNKVTEKGKDVELRCDPISGHTALYWYRQSLGQGLEFLIYFQGNSAPDKSGLPSDRFSAERTGGSVSTLTIQRTQQEDSAVYLCASSLIVGGNNEQFFGPGTRLTVL.